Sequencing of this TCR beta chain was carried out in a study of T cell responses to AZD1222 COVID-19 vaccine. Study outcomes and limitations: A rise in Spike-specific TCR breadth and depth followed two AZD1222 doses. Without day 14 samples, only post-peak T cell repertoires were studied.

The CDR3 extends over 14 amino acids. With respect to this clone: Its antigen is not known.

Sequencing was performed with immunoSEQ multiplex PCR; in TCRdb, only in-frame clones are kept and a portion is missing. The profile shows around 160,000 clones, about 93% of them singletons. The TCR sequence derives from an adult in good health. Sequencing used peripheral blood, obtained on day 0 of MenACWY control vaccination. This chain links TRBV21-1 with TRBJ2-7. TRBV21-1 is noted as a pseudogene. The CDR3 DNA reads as TGTGCCAGCAGCAAAGTTGGGATTCAATACGAGCAGTACTTC. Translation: CASSKVGIQYEQYF.